Below are 23 T cell receptor beta chains sequenced from a single sample in a study of control samples from healthy donors and cancer patients. Measured with immunoSEQ multiplex PCR; TCRdb has only the in-frame clones, and not every one. The table records under 150,000 clones, about 93% of them present only once. Source material: blood. These TCRs come from a man in his thirties or forties in good health.

The rearrangement links TRBV2 to TRBJ2-1; 7 bases fit TRBD1. After removal of 8 bases from V and 10 bases from J, the junction contained 17 bases not matched to a gene. CDR1 is SNHLY and CDR2 is FYNNEI in the germline V gene. This CDR3 region has 15 residues. CDR3 protein: CASGWDSDSTWEQFF. The CDR3 coding sequence is TGTGCCAGCGGATGGGACAGTGACTCCACATGGGAGCAGTTCTTC.

The gene calls are TRBV10-1 and TRBJ2-3, with 10 bases that match TRBD2. Germline-derived CDR1 and CDR2 are WNHNN and SYGVQD (reference sequence). The CDR3 is made up of 14 amino acids. Unmatched junction bases numbered 8, after V lost 10 bases and J lost 4 bases. CDR3 amino acids: CANSAGGPPDTQYF. The CDR3, as DNA: TGCGCCAACTCAGCGGGGGGGCCGCCAGATACGCAGTATTTT.

V gene TRBV14 combines with J gene TRBJ1-6; D unresolved. The CDR3 totals 14 residues. CDR1 is SGHDN and CDR2 is FVKESK in the germline V gene. Trimming left V 0 bases short and J 4 bases short, with 4 bases between. CDR3 bases: TGTGCCAGCAGCCAAGAAGCTTATAATTCACCCCTCCACTTT. Amino acids: CASSQEAYNSPLHF.

This chain uses TRBV11-2 with TRBJ1-2; D remains unclear. This CDR3 has 18 residues. Germline assignment: CDR1 SGHAT and CDR2 FQNNGV. The V end lost 3 bases, the J end lost 0 bases, and 20 bases lay between the germline ends. CDR3 residues: CASSFLDGGRASNYGYTF. In nucleotides, the CDR3 is TGTGCCAGCAGCTTCCTGGACGGAGGTCGCGCCTCTAACTATGGCTACACCTTC.

The chain joins TRBV29-1 to TRBJ2-5, with 7 bases fitting TRBD1. V was pared by 4 bases and J by 0 bases, with 5 bases of the junction left unmatched. The CDR3 loop spans 14 amino acids. The germline gives CDR1 SQVTM, CDR2 ANQGSEA. CDR3 DNA sequence: TGCAGCGTTGTTCACGACAGGGACCAAGAGACCCAGTACTTC. Protein sequence: CSVVHDRDQETQYF.

This clone was picked up one time. This CDR3 is also generated by other DNA sequences in the sample. The CDR3 loop is CASSFGGANTGELFF. The CDR3 nucleotides read TGTGCCAGCAGTTTTGGAGGGGCGAACACCGGGGAGCTGTTTTTT. V gene TRBV11-3 combines with J gene TRBJ2-2, with D perhaps matching TRBD2 (6 bases). The CDR3 runs to 15 residues. Germline CDR1 and CDR2: SGHNT and YENEEA. Trimming left V 6 bases short and J 0 bases short, with 11 bases between.

In regard to this clone: The sample holds other DNA sequences that translate to the same CDR3. The J gene is TRBJ2-1, the V gene TRBV15; a possible D gene is TRBD2 (5 bases). CDR3 size: 16 residues. Trimming pared 5 bases from V and 2 bases from J, leaving 16 bases between. Germline CDR1 reads LNHNV; CDR2 reads YYDKDF (reference sequence). The CDR3, as DNA: TGTGCCACCAGCCAGAGCGACTATCGCGCCTACAATGAGCAGTTCTTC. This codes for CATSQSDYRAYNEQFF.

The chain has TRBV6-5 and TRBJ1-2; 7 bases agree with TRBD1. The trim removed 3 bases at V and 6 bases at J, leaving 7 bases unmatched. The CDR3 contains 14 residues. Germline V gives CDR1 MNHEY, CDR2 SVGAGI. CDR3 loop: CASSYGQGGNGYTF. The CDR3 DNA is TGTGCCAGCAGTTATGGGCAGGGGGGGAATGGCTACACCTTC.

J is TRBJ1-5 and V is TRBV5-8; unclear D gene. This CDR3 region has 15 residues. Trimming removed 4 bases from V and 2 bases from J, with 13 bases in between. The germline V gene has CDR1 SGHTS and CDR2 YDEGEE. CDR3 DNA sequence: TGTGCCAGCAGCAGCCAGGTTTTGGGCAATCAGCCCCAGCATTTT. Its translation: CASSSQVLGNQPQHF.

This clone showed up just once. The chain employs TRBV7-8 and TRBJ1-4; D is undetermined. CDR3 length: 17 amino acids. In germline, CDR1 is SGHVS, CDR2 FQNEAQ. V lost 1 base and J 0 bases, leaving 12 bases between the germline ends. CDR3 nucleotides: TGTGCCAGCAGCTTAGTAGGTCGGTTAGCAACTAATGAAAAACTGTTTTTT. Translating it yields CASSLVGRLATNEKLFF.

The chain carries TRBV7-3 and TRBJ2-1, with 13 bases fitting TRBD2. With 4 bases clipped from V and 6 bases from J, the junction kept 3 bases outside the gene matches. Germline V gives CDR1 SGHTA, CDR2 FQGTGA. CDR3 length equals 15 residues. CDR3 protein: CASSSGLAGFNEQFF. The CDR3 bases are TGTGCCAGCAGCTCGGGACTAGCGGGGTTCAATGAGCAGTTCTTC.

This chain joins TRBV15 and TRBJ2-7, with D perhaps TRBD1 (5 bases). The V end was cut by 1 base, the J end by 0 bases, with 7 bases between. The CDR3 runs 14 residues. CDR1 and CDR2 (germline): LNHNV, YYDKDF (reference sequence). Here the CDR3 reads CATSRGRGSYEQYF. CDR3 DNA sequence: TGTGCCACCAGCAGAGGAAGGGGCTCCTACGAGCAGTACTTC.

The chain joins TRBV6-5 to TRBJ2-1, with TRBD2 as a possible D gene (5 bases). The V end was cut by 6 bases, the J end by 7 bases, with 19 bases between. CDR1 is MNHEY and CDR2 is SVGAGI in the germline V gene. The CDR3 runs 15 residues. The CDR3 is CASSLRVLAQNEQFF. In DNA form, the CDR3 reads TGTGCCAGCAGCTTGCGGGTCCTAGCTCAGAATGAGCAGTTCTTC.

The rearrangement links TRBV9 to TRBJ1-3; perhaps TRBD1 as D (6 bases). CDR3 size: 16 residues. Germline CDR1 and CDR2: SGDLS and YYNGEE. Trimming pared 3 bases from V and 3 bases from J, leaving 16 bases between. The DNA of the CDR3 is TGTGCCAGCAGCGCCCTTACAGGGAAAGATGGAAACACCATATATTTT. This encodes CASSALTGKDGNTIYF.

The chain uses TRBV9 and TRBJ2-3; the D gene is possibly TRBD2 (5 bases). Germline loops: CDR1 SGDLS, CDR2 YYNGEE. The V end was cut by 4 bases, the J end by 2 bases, with 20 bases between. The CDR3 is made up of 17 amino acids. The CDR3 protein is CASSLHQGRPLTDTQYF. The CDR3 nucleotides are TGTGCCAGCAGCCTCCACCAAGGGAGACCACTCACAGATACGCAGTATTTT.

This sequence joins TRBV25-1 and TRBJ1-5, with D hard to call. The CDR3 is made up of 15 amino acids. The V end lost 5 bases, the J end lost 0 bases, and 11 bases lay between the germline ends. Germline V lookup: CDR1 MGHDK, CDR2 SYGVNS. CDR3: CASSRAGGSNQPQHF. The CDR3 DNA is TGTGCCAGCAGTAGGGCAGGCGGTAGCAATCAGCCCCAGCATTTT. The full variable domain, its missing parts supplied by reference TRBV25-1 and TRBJ1-5, is EADIYQTPRYLVIGTGKKITLECSQTMGHDKMYWYQQDPGMELHLIHYSYGVNSTEKGDLSSESTVSRIRTEHFPLTLESARPSHTSQYLCASSRAGGSNQPQHFGDGTRLSIL.

The chain combines TRBV6-1 with TRBJ2-5; 8 nucleotides agree with TRBD2. From germline, CDR1 is MNHNS and CDR2 SASEGT. This CDR3 comprises 17 residues. V was pared by 0 bases and J by 5 bases, with 11 bases of the junction left unmatched. CDR3 DNA sequence: TGTGCCAGCAGTGAAGCGCCTCTAGCGGGCCTTGGGGAGACCCAGTACTTC. Translation: CASSEAPLAGLGETQYF.

The chain joins TRBV5-1 to TRBJ1-2; TRBD1 matches at 9 bases. Losses at the gene ends were 3 bases for V and 4 bases for J; bases not matched to a gene: 7. Germline V CDR1 and CDR2: SGHRS, YFSETQ. The CDR3 is 15 amino acids. CDR3 bases: TGCGCCAGCAGCTGGGATCCGGGACAGGGCTATGGCTACACCTTC. It yields the protein CASSWDPGQGYGYTF.

This clone was seen only a few times. This chain links TRBV2 with TRBJ1-1; possible D gene TRBD1, 5 bases. The ends were cut back, 5 bases at V and 6 bases at J, with 16 bases in the middle. There are 14 residues in the CDR3. Germline V gene sequence: CDR1 SNHLY, CDR2 FYNNEI. The CDR3 coding sequence is TGTGCCAGCAGTAAACCCCAGGGTCGCGCTGAAGCTTTCTTT. Its translation is CASSKPQGRAEAFF.

V and J are TRBV5-6 and TRBJ2-1; 10 nucleotides align to TRBD2. J gave up 7 bases and V 0 bases, and 10 bases lay outside the gene matches. Germline CDR1 is SGHDT and CDR2 is YYEEEE. This CDR3 has 17 amino acids. The CDR3 sequence: CASSLGVVASGGNEQFF. DNA for the CDR3: TGTGCCAGCAGCTTGGGGGTGGTGGCTAGCGGGGGAAATGAGCAGTTCTTC.

The J gene is TRBJ1-3, the V gene TRBV4-2, with D unresolved. The CDR3 consists of 17 residues. Per germline, CDR1 LGHNA and CDR2 YNFKEQ. With 0 bases removed from V and 4 bases from J, the gap between germline ends came to 16 bases. This CDR3 is CASSQEPISLTGNTIYF. The CDR3 coding sequence is TGTGCCAGCAGCCAAGAACCCATTAGTCTGACGGGAAACACCATATATTTT.

This chain uses TRBV5-1 with TRBJ1-1; the D is unclear. In germline, CDR1 is SGHRS, CDR2 YFSETQ. With 5 bases removed from V and 7 bases from J, the gap between germline ends came to 15 bases. The CDR3 has 13 amino acids. The CDR3 DNA reads TGCGCCAGCAGACAAGATCCTCGGGGTGAAGCTTTCTTT. Residues: CASRQDPRGEAFF.

V is TRBV10-3 and J is TRBJ1-1; D gene ambiguous. Germline CDR1 ENHRY, CDR2 SYGVKD. This CDR3 spans 15 amino acids. Deletions cut 0 bases from V and 5 bases from J, with 13 bases between. The CDR3 nucleotides read TGTGCCATCAGTGAGTCGGGCAGGCAGAAAACTGAAGCTTTCTTT. Translated, it gives CAISESGRQKTEAFF.